These T cell receptor beta chains were read from a single sample in a study of cytomegalovirus exposure and HLA in healthy donors. Assay used: immunoSEQ multiplex PCR; TCRdb lists only in-frame clones, some missing. The table records about 200,000 clones, more than 60% of them present only once. Sequenced: PBMCs. These receptors were collected from a girl aged 2 to 10 in good health and CMV-seronegative. Each CDR3 is given without its conserved first and last residue. Only part of the rows carry a size: once, few, many, or a class if the clone is expanded.

v_call: TRBV7-9
clone_size: .
j_call: TRBJ2-7
cdr3_aa: ASSRQGGTYEQY

v_call: TRBV7-9
clone_size: .
j_call: TRBJ1-2
cdr3_aa: ASSLGEAAVGYT

v_call: TRBV7-9
clone_size: .
j_call: TRBJ1-2
cdr3_aa: ASSSDPLGRSLYGYT

v_call: TRBV7-8
clone_size: .
j_call: TRBJ1-2
cdr3_aa: ATGPGDPKIYGYT

v_call: TRBV27
clone_size: few
j_call: TRBJ2-7
cdr3_aa: ASSLLMTGGEQY

v_call: TRBV6-5
clone_size: once
j_call: TRBJ1-2
cdr3_aa: ASSRDTNYGYT

v_call: TRBV5-4
clone_size: .
j_call: TRBJ1-1
cdr3_aa: ASSSFTGILNTEAF

v_call: TRBV5-4
clone_size: .
j_call: TRBJ2-7
cdr3_aa: ASSPIAGLAGGEQY

v_call: TRBV4-1
clone_size: .
j_call: TRBJ1-5
cdr3_aa: ASSQGSYYPQPQH

v_call: TRBV4-1
clone_size: .
j_call: TRBJ1-4
cdr3_aa: ASSQWTGSDNEKLF

v_call: TRBV13
clone_size: .
j_call: TRBJ2-1
cdr3_aa: ASSSTGSYNEQF

v_call: TRBV6-5
clone_size: .
j_call: TRBJ1-2
cdr3_aa: ASRPREGVYGYT

v_call: TRBV5-5
clone_size: .
j_call: TRBJ1-1
cdr3_aa: ASSPGITEAF

v_call: TRBV5-1
clone_size: once
j_call: TRBJ1-3
cdr3_aa: ASSAGSGNTIY

v_call: TRBV6-5
clone_size: .
j_call: TRBJ2-1
cdr3_aa: ASSYGSRLGPNEQF

v_call: TRBV6-5
clone_size: once
j_call: TRBJ2-3
cdr3_aa: ATMGLGTDTQY

v_call: TRBV4-1
clone_size: once
j_call: TRBJ1-4
cdr3_aa: ASRNAGRMKWEKLF

v_call: TRBV29-1
clone_size: .
j_call: TRBJ2-7
cdr3_aa: SVETSGSGEQY

v_call: TRBV7-9
clone_size: .
j_call: TRBJ2-5
cdr3_aa: ASSWDWETQY

v_call: TRBV5-4
clone_size: .
j_call: TRBJ1-4
cdr3_aa: ASSSATGTGREKLF

v_call: TRBV10-1
clone_size: .
j_call: TRBJ2-1
cdr3_aa: ASSAVGGNEQF

v_call: TRBV11-2
clone_size: .
j_call: TRBJ2-3
cdr3_aa: ASSSTGVRTDTQY

v_call: TRBV5-6
clone_size: few
j_call: TRBJ1-6
cdr3_aa: ASSLIRDYNSPLH

v_call: TRBV6-5
clone_size: .
j_call: TRBJ2-1
cdr3_aa: ASSYREGVEQF

v_call: TRBV6-1
clone_size: .
j_call: TRBJ2-7
cdr3_aa: ASLRVRYEQY

v_call: TRBV4-2
clone_size: .
j_call: TRBJ1-6
cdr3_aa: ASSQAGDSYNSPLH

v_call: TRBV30
clone_size: once
j_call: TRBJ2-1
cdr3_aa: AWTSRDEQF

v_call: TRBV11-2
clone_size: .
j_call: TRBJ1-5
cdr3_aa: ASSLGWGGDQPQH

v_call: TRBV6-4
clone_size: .
j_call: TRBJ1-2
cdr3_aa: ASSPRQGSGGYT

v_call: TRBV5-1
clone_size: .
j_call: TRBJ2-2
cdr3_aa: ASSLQGLYGELF

v_call: TRBV4-2
clone_size: .
j_call: TRBJ2-1
cdr3_aa: ASSPAQVPRRNEQF

v_call: TRBV19
clone_size: once
j_call: TRBJ2-3
cdr3_aa: ASSMGGRADTQY

v_call: TRBV28
clone_size: .
j_call: TRBJ1-2
cdr3_aa: ASKIVGEADYGYT

v_call: TRBV6-1
clone_size: .
j_call: TRBJ2-2
cdr3_aa: AGSGSPANTGELF

v_call: TRBV5-4
clone_size: .
j_call: TRBJ1-1
cdr3_aa: ASSLVQEDTEAF

v_call: TRBV19
clone_size: few
j_call: TRBJ2-1
cdr3_aa: ASSPGLDYEQF

v_call: TRBV28
clone_size: .
j_call: TRBJ2-7
cdr3_aa: ASSSSGGAIYEQY

v_call: TRBV5-8
clone_size: .
j_call: TRBJ1-2
cdr3_aa: ASSLIQGYGYT

v_call: TRBV6-6
clone_size: few
j_call: TRBJ1-1
cdr3_aa: ATSLGTALNTEAF

v_call: TRBV4-2
clone_size: .
j_call: TRBJ2-6
cdr3_aa: ASSPSGGNVLT

v_call: TRBV6-4
clone_size: .
j_call: TRBJ2-2
cdr3_aa: ASQRDRSTGELF